These T cell receptor beta chains were read from a single sample in a study of read filtering for tumor transcriptome and immune sequencing. TCRdb reprocessed the reads with MiXCR, giving one entry per CDR3 protein. The repertoire holds some 140,000 distinct CDR3 sequences, with 13% as singletons. Input material: a population of CD138-negative cells sorted from bone marrow. The source is a donor at least 40 years old with multiple myeloma. Both conserved end residues are trimmed from each CDR3.

V gene,J gene,CDR3 protein
TRBV20-1,TRBJ2-1,SARKLGRDPYNEQF
TRBV7-2,TRBJ1-5,ASSLAHTVNQPQH
TRBV19,TRBJ2-1,AYLAARPEQF
TRBV5-1,TRBJ2-5,ASSSGLEQETQH
TRBV20-1,TRBJ2-7,SASQVAGGRDEQY
TRBV19,TRBJ2-4,ASTPTGGLAKNIQY
TRBV12-3/TRBV12-4,TRBJ2-5,ASSFMSGKTQY
TRBV24-1,TRBJ2-6,ATSDFGRGSGANVLT
TRBV4-2,TRBJ2-1,ASSHLEDGAYGNEQF
TRBV5-6,TRBJ2-5,ASSLVPRKETQY
TRBV5-5,TRBJ2-7,ASSSGGDSYEQY
TRBV7-9,TRBJ1-1,ASSLMALRDTEAF
TRBV19,TRBJ1-5,ASSVRQAYQPQH
TRBV6-1,TRBJ2-7,VSSLGLADTYEQY
TRBV7-2,TRBJ2-5,ASSFGTRSQETQY
TRBV5-1,TRBJ2-3,ASSWEGDTQY
TRBV7-9,TRBJ2-2,ASQGGTANTGELF
TRBV7-3,TRBJ1-5,ASSPSRTGSLQPQH
TRBV24-1,TRBJ1-1,ATSDLLDTEAF
TRBV4-3,TRBJ2-7,ASSQDRQGRKQY
TRBV2,TRBJ2-2,ASSRLKTGELF
TRBV6-5,TRBJ2-2,ASSRQTPGELL
TRBV7-9,TRBJ2-2,ASSFYVRELF
TRBV11-2,NA,ASSRTSYEQY
TRBV12-3/TRBV12-4,TRBJ2-1,ASRHPDTSNEQF
TRBV7-3,TRBJ2-1,ASSLGGRLSSYNEQF
TRBV5-1,TRBJ1-4,ASSLVGSTNEKLF
TRBV7-9,TRBJ2-4,ASSLLSGSLGGIQY
TRBV5-1,TRBJ1-1,ASSVDRAVATEAF
TRBV29-1,TRBJ1-1,SVGKGNTEAF
TRBV5-1,TRBJ2-7,ASSLGIEQY
TRBV5-1,TRBJ1-1,ASSLGQFAF
TRBV12-3/TRBV12-4,TRBJ1-1,ASSLGGVGEAF
TRBV11-3,TRBJ2-7,ASSLDFGVSYEQY
TRBV20-1,TRBJ2-6,SARKQGTGANVLT
TRBV11-3,TRBJ2-3,ASSLGLGLDTQY
TRBV3-1,TRBJ1-5,ASSQDGTGGQPQH
TRBV5-4,TRBJ1-2,ASRLRGDRASVSNYGYT
TRBV12-3/TRBV12-4,TRBJ2-7,ASSFTLAMHEQY
TRBV5-1,TRBJ1-5,ASSLDSGMSNQPQH
TRBV3-1,TRBJ1-3,ASSQEEGASAETIY
TRBV3-1,TRBJ2-5,ASSQSPGEGTQY
TRBV12-3/TRBV12-4,TRBJ2-1,ASSLVTFSGQIYNEQF
TRBV29-1,TRBJ2-7,SVGAGVLLEQY
TRBV11-2,TRBJ2-3,ASSLMGATDTQY
TRBV20-1,TRBJ2-3,SARDPGRDGDTQY
TRBV4-1,TRBJ1-5,ASSQEEGMNQPQH
TRBV6-5,TRBJ2-1,ASRRSSGSYNEQF
TRBV7-8,TRBJ2-7,ASSFAGGGYEQY
TRBV29-1,TRBJ2-3,SVGLRARDRTDTQY
TRBV6-5,TRBJ2-5,ASSRLAVGETQY
TRBV6-5,TRBJ2-1,ASSYGPATSGSREQF
TRBV5-1,TRBJ2-7,ASSIGADEQY
TRBV5-1,TRBJ2-5,ASSWAEETQY
TRBV11-2,TRBJ1-1,ASSLDRETEAF